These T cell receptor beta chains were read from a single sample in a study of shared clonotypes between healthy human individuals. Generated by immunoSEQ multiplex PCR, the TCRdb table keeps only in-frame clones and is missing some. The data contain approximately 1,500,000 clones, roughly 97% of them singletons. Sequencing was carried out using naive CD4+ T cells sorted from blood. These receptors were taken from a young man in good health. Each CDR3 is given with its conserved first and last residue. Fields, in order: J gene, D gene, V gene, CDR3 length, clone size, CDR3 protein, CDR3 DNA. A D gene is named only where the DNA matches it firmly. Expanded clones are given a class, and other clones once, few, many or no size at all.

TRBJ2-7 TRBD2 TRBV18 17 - CASSETRGRASSYEQYF TGTGCCAGCTCAGAAACCAGAGGGAGGGCATCCTCCTACGAGCAGTACTTC
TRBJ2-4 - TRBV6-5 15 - CASTKTVQAKNIQYF TGTGCCAGCACCAAGACAGTCCAAGCCAAAAACATTCAGTACTTC
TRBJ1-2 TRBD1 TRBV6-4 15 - CASSDGQGRGYGYTF TGTGCCAGCAGTGACGGACAGGGACGGGGCTATGGCTACACCTTC
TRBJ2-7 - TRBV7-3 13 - CASSRRRGLEQYF TGTGCCAGCAGTCGGCGTAGGGGGTTGGAGCAGTACTTC
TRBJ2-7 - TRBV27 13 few CASSFRGQVEQYF TGTGCCAGCAGTTTTCGGGGCCAGGTCGAGCAGTACTTC
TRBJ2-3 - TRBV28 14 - CASSSSGHTDTQYF TGTGCCAGCAGTTCAAGCGGCCACACAGATACGCAGTATTTT
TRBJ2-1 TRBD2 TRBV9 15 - CASSGLAATYNEQFF TGTGCCAGCAGCGGACTAGCGGCCACCTACAATGAGCAGTTCTTC
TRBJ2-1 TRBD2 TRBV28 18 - CASSLSGPGLAGGNEQFF TGTGCCAGCAGTTTATCTGGCCCGGGACTAGCGGGGGGGAATGAGCAGTTCTTC
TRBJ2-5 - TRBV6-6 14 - CASSYSRVTETQYF TGTGCCAGCAGTTACTCCCGGGTTACGGAGACCCAGTACTTC
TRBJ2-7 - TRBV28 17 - CASKVGGFGLRPYEQYF TGTGCCAGCAAAGTGGGAGGATTTGGATTGAGGCCCTACGAGCAGTACTTC
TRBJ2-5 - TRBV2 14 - CASSESRVGETQYF TGTGCCAGCAGTGAATCCAGGGTTGGAGAGACCCAGTACTTC
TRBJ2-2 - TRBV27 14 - CASRPGSLSRELFF TGTGCCAGCAGACCCGGGTCTCTGTCCCGGGAGCTGTTTTTT
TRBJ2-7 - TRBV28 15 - CASSAGTVRSYEQYF TGTGCCAGCAGCGCGGGGACCGTTCGGTCCTACGAGCAGTACTTC
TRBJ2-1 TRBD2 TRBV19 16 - CASSIGRQRELWEQFF TGTGCCAGTAGTATAGGACGCCAGCGGGAGCTCTGGGAGCAGTTCTTC
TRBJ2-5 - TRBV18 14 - CASSLSGPQETQYF TGTGCCAGCTCACTAAGCGGGCCCCAAGAGACCCAGTACTTC
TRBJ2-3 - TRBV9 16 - CASSVGGNSGTDTQYF TGTGCCAGCAGCGTAGGAGGAAATAGCGGAACGGATACGCAGTATTTT
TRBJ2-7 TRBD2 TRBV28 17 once CASSFLRTSGNSYEQYF TGTGCCAGCAGTTTTCTCAGGACTAGCGGGAACTCCTACGAGCAGTACTTC
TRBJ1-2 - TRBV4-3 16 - CASSQETGRGYYGYTF TGCGCCAGCAGCCAAGAAACCGGGCGGGGATACTATGGCTACACCTTC
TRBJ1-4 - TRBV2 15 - CASRGYGTTNEKLFF TGTGCCAGCAGAGGTTACGGGACGACAAATGAAAAACTGTTTTTT
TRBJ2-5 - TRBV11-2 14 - CASSHRDSQETQYF TGTGCCAGCAGCCACCGAGACAGTCAAGAGACCCAGTACTTC
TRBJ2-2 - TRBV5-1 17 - CASSLELGSRSTGELFF TGCGCCAGCAGCTTGGAGCTGGGTTCAAGGTCCACCGGGGAGCTGTTTTTT
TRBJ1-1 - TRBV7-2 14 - CASSTASGVTEAFF TGTGCCAGCAGCACAGCCTCAGGGGTGACTGAAGCTTTCTTT
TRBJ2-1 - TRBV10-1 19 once CASSESGTGQAAGRNEQFF TGCGCCAGCAGTGAGTCTGGGACGGGTCAAGCGGCTGGTAGGAATGAGCAGTTCTTC
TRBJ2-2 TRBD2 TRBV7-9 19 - CASTPFFGASGMNTGELFF TGTGCCAGCACCCCCTTCTTCGGGGCTAGCGGGATGAACACCGGGGAGCTGTTTTTT
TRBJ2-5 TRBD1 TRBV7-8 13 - CASGGQLQETQYF TGTGCCAGCGGGGGACAGCTTCAAGAGACCCAGTACTTC
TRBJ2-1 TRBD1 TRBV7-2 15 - CASSLSDRDGNEQFF TGTGCCAGCAGCTTATCAGACAGGGATGGCAATGAGCAGTTCTTC
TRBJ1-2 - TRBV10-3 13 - CAIRTPLNYGYTF TGTGCCATCCGGACTCCGCTTAACTATGGCTACACCTTC
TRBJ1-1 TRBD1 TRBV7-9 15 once CASSLAPGGVNEAFF TGTGCCAGCAGCTTAGCACCAGGGGGCGTTAATGAAGCTTTCTTT
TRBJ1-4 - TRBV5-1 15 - CASREYPATNEKLFF TGCGCCAGCAGAGAGTACCCCGCAACTAATGAAAAACTGTTTTTT
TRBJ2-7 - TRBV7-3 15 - CASSLSGDISYEQYF TGTGCCAGCAGCTTAAGCGGGGACATCTCCTACGAGCAGTACTTC
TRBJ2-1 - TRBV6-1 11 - CASSEAVVEFF TGTGCCAGCAGTGAAGCCGTAGTGGAGTTCTTC